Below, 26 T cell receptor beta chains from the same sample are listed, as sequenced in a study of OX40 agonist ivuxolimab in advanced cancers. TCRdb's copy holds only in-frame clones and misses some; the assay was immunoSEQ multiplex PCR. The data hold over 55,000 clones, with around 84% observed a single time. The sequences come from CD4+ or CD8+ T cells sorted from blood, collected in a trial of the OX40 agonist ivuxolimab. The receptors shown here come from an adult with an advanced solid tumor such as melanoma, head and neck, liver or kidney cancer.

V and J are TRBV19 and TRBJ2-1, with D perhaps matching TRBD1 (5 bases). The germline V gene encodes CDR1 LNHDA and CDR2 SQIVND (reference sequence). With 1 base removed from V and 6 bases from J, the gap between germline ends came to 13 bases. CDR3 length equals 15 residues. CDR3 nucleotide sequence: TGTGCCAGTAGTATAGGGGGCAGGGCTATCAATGAGCAGTTCTTC. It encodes CASSIGGRAINEQFF.

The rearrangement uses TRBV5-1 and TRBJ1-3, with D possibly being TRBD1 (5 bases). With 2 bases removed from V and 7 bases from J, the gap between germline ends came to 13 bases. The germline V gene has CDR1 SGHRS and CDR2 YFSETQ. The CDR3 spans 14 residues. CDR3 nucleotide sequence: TGCGCCAGCAGCTTATCAGGGACTAGGAACACCATATATTTT. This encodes CASSLSGTRNTIYF.

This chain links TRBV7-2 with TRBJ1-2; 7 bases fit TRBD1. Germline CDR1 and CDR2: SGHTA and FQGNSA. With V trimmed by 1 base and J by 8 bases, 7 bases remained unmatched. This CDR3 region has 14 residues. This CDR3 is CASSLEKGARGYTF. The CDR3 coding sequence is TGTGCCAGCAGCTTAGAGAAGGGGGCAAGGGGCTACACCTTC.

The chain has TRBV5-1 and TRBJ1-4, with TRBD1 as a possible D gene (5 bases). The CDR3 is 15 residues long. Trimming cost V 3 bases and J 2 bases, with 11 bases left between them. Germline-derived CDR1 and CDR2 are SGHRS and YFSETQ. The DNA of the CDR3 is TGCGCCAGCAGCTCCCCAGGGAGTACTAATGAAAAACTGTTTTTT. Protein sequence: CASSSPGSTNEKLFF.

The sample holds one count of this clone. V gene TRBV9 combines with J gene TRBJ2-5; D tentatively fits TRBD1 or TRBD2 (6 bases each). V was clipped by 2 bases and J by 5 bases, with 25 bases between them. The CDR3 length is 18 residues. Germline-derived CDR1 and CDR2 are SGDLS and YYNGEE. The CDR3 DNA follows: TGTGCCAGCAGCGTCGCTGCACTGGGGGGCGCGGGAAGGGAGACCCAGTACTTC. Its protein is CASSVAALGGAGRETQYF.

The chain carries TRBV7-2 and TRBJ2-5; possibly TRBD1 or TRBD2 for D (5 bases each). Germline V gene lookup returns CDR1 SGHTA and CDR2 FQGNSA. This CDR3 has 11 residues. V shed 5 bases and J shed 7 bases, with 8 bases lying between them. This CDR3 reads CASSVGGTQYF. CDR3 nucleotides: TGTGCCAGCAGCGTTGGGGGGACCCAGTACTTC.

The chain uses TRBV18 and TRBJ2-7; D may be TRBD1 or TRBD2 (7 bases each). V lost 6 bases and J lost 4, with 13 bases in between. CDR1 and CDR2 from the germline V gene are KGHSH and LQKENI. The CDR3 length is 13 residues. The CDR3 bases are TGTGCCAGCTCGGGAGGGACAGCGTACGAGCAGTACTTC. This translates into CASSGGTAYEQYF.

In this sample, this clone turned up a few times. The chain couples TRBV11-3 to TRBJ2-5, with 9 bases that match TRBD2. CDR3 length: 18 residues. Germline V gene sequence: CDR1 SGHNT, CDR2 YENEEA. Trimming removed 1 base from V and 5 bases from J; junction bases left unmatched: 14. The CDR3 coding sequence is TGTGCCAGCAGCTTAGGGGGCCTAGCGGGAAGGTTCGGGGAGACCCAGTACTTC. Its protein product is CASSLGGLAGRFGETQYF.

The CDR3 reads CASSERGLAGIRDEQYF. CDR3 bases: TGTGCCAGCAGTGAACGCGGGCTAGCGGGCATTCGGGACGAGCAGTACTTC. This sequence joins TRBV6-1 and TRBJ2-7; 8 nucleotides agree with TRBD2. The CDR3 loop spans 17 amino acids. V lost 2 bases, J lost 5 bases, and 14 bases stayed unmatched. The germline gives CDR1 MNHNS, CDR2 SASEGT.

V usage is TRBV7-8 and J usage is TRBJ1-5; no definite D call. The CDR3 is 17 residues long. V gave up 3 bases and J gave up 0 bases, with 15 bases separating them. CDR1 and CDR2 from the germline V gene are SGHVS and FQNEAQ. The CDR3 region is CASSLRPRSYSNQPQHF. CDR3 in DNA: TGTGCCAGCAGCTTGCGCCCCCGGTCTTATAGCAATCAGCCCCAGCATTTT. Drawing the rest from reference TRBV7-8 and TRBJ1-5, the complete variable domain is GAGVSQSPRYKVAKRGQDVALRCDPISGHVSLFWYQQALGQGPEFLTYFQNEAQLDKSGLPSDRFFAERPEGSVSTLKIQRTQQEDSAVYLCASSLRPRSYSNQPQHFGDGTRLSIL.

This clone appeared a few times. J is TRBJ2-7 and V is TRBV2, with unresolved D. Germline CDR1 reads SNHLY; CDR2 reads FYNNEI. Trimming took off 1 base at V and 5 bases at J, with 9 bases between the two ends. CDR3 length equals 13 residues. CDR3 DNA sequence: TGTGCCAGCAGTGAAGAGGGTGACGACGAGCAGTACTTC. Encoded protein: CASSEEGDDEQYF.

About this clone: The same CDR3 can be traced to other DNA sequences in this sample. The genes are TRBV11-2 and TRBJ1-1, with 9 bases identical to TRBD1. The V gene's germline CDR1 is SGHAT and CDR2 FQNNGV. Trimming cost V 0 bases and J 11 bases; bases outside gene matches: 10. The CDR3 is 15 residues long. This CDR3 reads CASSLEPGQGSRAFF. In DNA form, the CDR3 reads TGTGCCAGCAGCTTAGAACCCGGACAGGGGAGTCGCGCTTTCTTT.

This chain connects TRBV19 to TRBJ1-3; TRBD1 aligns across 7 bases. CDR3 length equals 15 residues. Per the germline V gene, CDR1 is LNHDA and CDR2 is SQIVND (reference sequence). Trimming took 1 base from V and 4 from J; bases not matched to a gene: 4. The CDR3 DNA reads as TGTGCCAGTAGTATAGGAGGGGGCCGAGGAAACACCATATATTTT. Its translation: CASSIGGGRGNTIYF.

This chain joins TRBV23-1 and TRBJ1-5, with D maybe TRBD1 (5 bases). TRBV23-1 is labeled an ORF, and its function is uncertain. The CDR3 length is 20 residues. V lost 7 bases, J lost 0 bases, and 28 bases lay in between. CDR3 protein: CASTVFAGPRGRYSNQPQHF. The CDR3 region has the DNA TGCGCCAGCACAGTTTTCGCCGGGCCCCGGGGACGGTATAGCAATCAGCCCCAGCATTTT.

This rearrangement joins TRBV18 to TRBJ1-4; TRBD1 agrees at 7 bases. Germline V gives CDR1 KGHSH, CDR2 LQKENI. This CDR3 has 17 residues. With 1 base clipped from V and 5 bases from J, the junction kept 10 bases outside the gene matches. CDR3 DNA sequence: TGTGCCAGCTCACCACGACTCGGACAGGAGACGAATGAAAAACTGTTTTTT. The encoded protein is CASSPRLGQETNEKLFF. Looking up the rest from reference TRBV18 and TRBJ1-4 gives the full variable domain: NAGVMQNPRHLVRRRGQEARLRCSPMKGHSHVYWYRQLPEEGLKFMVYLQKENIIDESGMPKERFSAEFPKEGPSILRIQQVVRGDSAAYFCASSPRLGQETNEKLFFGSGTQLSVL.

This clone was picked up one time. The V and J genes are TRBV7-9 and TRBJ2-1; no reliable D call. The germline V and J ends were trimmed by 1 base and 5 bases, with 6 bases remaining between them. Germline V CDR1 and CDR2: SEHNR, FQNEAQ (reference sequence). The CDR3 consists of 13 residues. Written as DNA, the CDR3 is TGTGCCAGCAGCTTAGAGCTAAACAATGAGCAGTTCTTC. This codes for CASSLELNNEQFF.

CDR3 loop: CASSDIGTYNEQFF. Here the CDR3 DNA reads TGTGCCAGCAGTGATATCGGCACCTACAATGAGCAGTTCTTC. The chain links TRBV6-1 to TRBJ2-1; D is unresolved. This CDR3 is 14 amino acids long. Germline V CDR1 and CDR2: MNHNS, SASEGT. V was pared by 3 bases and J by 2 bases, with 8 bases between.

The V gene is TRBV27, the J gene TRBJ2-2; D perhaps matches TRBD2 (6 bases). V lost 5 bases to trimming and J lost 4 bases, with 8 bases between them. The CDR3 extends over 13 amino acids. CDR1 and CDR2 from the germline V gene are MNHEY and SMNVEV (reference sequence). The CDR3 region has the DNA TGTGCCAGCAGTCGCGGGACCACCGGGGAGCTGTTTTTT. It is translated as CASSRGTTGELFF.

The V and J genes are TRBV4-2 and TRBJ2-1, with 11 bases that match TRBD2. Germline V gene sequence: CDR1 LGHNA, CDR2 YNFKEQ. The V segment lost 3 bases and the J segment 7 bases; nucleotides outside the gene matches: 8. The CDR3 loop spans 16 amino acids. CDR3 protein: CASSQELAGVRNEQFF. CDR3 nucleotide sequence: TGTGCCAGCAGCCAGGAACTAGCGGGAGTCAGGAATGAGCAGTTCTTC.

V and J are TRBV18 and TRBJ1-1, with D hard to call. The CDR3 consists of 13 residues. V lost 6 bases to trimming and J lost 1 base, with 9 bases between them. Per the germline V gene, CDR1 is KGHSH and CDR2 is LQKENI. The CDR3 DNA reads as TGTGCCAGCTCCAGCGCAGGGAACACTGAAGCTTTCTTT. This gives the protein CASSSAGNTEAFF.

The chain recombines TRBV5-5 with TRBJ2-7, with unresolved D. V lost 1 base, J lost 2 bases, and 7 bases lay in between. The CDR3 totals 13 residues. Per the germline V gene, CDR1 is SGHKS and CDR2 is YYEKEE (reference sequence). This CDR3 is CASSLYNAYEQYF. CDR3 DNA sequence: TGTGCCAGCAGCTTGTACAATGCCTACGAGCAGTACTTC.

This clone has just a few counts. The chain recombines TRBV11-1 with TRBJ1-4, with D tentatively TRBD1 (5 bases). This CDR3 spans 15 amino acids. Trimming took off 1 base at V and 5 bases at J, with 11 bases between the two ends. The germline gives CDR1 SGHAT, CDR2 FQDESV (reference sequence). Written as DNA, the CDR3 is TGTGCCAGCAGCTTAGAGGGACGGTTCAATGAAAAACTGTTTTTT. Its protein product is CASSLEGRFNEKLFF.

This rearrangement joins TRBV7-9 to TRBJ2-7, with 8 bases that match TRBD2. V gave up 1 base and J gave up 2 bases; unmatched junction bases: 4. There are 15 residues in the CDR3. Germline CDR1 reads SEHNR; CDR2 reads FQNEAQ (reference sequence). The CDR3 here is CASSLDGGAAYEQYF. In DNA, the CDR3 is TGTGCCAGCAGCTTAGACGGGGGGGCTGCCTACGAGCAGTACTTC.

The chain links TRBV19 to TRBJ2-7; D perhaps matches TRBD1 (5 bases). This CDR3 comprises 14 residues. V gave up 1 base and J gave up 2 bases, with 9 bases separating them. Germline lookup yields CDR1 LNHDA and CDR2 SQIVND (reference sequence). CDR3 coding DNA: TGTGCCAGTAGTATAGGGGGCGTAGCCTACGAGCAGTACTTC. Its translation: CASSIGGVAYEQYF.

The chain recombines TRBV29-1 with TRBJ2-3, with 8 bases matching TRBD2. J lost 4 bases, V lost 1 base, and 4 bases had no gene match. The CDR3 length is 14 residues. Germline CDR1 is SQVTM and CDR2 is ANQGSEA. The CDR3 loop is CSVEVLRGADTQYF. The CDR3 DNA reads TGCAGCGTTGAAGTTCTGCGGGGGGCAGATACGCAGTATTTT.

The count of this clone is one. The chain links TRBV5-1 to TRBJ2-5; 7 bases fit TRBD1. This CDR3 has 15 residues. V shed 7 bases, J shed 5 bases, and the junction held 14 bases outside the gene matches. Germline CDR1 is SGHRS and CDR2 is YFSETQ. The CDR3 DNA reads TGCGCCAGCTGCGGAGAGGGGGCCCCGGACGAGACCCAGTACTTC. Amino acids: CASCGEGAPDETQYF.